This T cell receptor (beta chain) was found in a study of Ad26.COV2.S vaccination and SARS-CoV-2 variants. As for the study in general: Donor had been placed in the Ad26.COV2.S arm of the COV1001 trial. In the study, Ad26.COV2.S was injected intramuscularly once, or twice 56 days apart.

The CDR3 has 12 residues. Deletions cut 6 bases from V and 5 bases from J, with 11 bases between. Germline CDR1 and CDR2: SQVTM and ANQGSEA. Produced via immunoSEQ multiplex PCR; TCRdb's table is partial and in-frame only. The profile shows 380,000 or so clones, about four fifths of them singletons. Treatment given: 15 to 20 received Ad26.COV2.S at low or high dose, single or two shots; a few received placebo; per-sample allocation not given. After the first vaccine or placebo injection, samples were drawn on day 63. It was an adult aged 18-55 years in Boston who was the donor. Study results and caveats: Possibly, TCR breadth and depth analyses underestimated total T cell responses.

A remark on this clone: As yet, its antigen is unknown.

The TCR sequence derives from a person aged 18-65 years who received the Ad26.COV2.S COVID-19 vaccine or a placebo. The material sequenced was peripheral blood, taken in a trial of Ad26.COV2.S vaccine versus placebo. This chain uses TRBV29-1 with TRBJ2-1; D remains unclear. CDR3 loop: CSVSYLDNEQFF. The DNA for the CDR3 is TGCAGCGTATCATATCTCGACAATGAGCAGTTCTTC.